Given below is one TCR beta chain in context. Germline V gene lookup returns CDR1 DFQATT and CDR2 SNEGSKA (reference sequence). The CDR3 spans 13 residues. This sample was taken from a study of T cells expressing NK-cell markers. TCRdb reprocessed the 5' RACE reads and stores each CDR3 protein as one record, lacking DNA. The data show fewer than 400,000 distinct CDR3 sequences, and the top ten clones hold around 5.2%. Sequencing used blood T cells: a sorted CD56 or NKG2C T cell subset, CD4+ or CD8+ T cells, or bulk PBMC T cells (not recorded which). This receptor was obtained from a man aged 18 to 69 in good health. The genes are TRBV20-1 and TRBJ1-6; TCRdb names TRBD1, which stays unverified in the absence of DNA. The CDR3 protein is CSTPGGGGISLHF.